The present T cell receptor (beta chain) was sequenced within a study of CD8 T cells in ankylosing spondylitis. Study-wide points: Significant enrichment of disease-linked clones was reportedly seen in matched ankylosing spondylitis synovial fluid. Relatively scarce in peripheral blood, disease-linked clones were CD8+. Certain motif variants had earlier appeared in reactive arthritis synovial fluid and blood. Among TCR beta sequences, a motif of about 8 highly homologous variants appeared characteristic of ankylosing spondylitis blood.

The authors made TCR beta libraries by quantitative 5'-RACE with molecular barcodes. One entry per CDR3 protein results from TCRdb running MiXCR on the 5' RACE reads. The sample gives 400,000 to 450,000 distinct CDR3 sequences, 17% of which show up once; over 1% is in the top ten. This clonotype was counted at least ten times. Its cognate antigen is unknown. Trimming left V 2 bases short and J 8 bases short, with 6 bases between. There are 11 residues in the CDR3. The germline CDR1 and CDR2 sequences are KGHSH and LQKENI. This clonotype was obtained from a male donor with ankylosing spondylitis. V and J are TRBV18 and TRBJ1-1; D gene unclear. Sequencing was performed on blood, either unsorted or a sorted T cell fraction (not recorded which). CDR3 protein: CASSPGLEAFF. CDR3 nucleotide sequence: TGTGCCAGCTCACCAGGGCTAGAAGCTTTCTTT. Full variable domain (missing parts from reference TRBV18 and TRBJ1-1): NAGVMQNPRHLVRRRGQEARLRCSPMKGHSHVYWYRQLPEEGLKFMVYLQKENIIDESGMPKERFSAEFPKEGPSILRIQQVVRGDSAAYFCASSPGLEAFFGQGTRLTVV.